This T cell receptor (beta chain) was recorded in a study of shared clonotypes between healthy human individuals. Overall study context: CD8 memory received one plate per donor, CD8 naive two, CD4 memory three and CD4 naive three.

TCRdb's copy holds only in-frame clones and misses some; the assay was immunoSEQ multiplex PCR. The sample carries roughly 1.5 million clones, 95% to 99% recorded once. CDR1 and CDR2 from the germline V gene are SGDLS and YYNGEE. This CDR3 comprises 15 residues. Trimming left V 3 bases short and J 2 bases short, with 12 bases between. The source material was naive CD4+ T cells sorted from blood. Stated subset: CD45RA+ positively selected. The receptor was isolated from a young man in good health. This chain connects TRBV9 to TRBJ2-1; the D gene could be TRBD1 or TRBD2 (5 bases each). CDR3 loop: CASSAGTPTYNEQFF. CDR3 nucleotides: TGTGCCAGCAGCGCCGGGACCCCTACCTACAATGAGCAGTTCTTC. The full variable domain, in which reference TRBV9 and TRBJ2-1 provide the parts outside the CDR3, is DSGVTQTPKHLITATGQRVTLRCSPRSGDLSVYWYQQSLDQGLQFLIQYYNGEERAKGNILERFSAQQFPDLHSELNLSSLELGDSALYFCASSAGTPTYNEQFFGPGTRLTVL.